These T cell receptor beta chains were read from a single sample in a study of blood T cell repertoires in COVID-19. This table comes from immunoSEQ multiplex PCR, and its TCRdb copy is limited to in-frame clones, with some not included. Altogether 150,000 to 200,000 clones are present, 80% to 95% being singletons, with the ten largest covering nearly 5%. The sample comprised peripheral blood. Receptor source: a man younger than 45 with COVID-19, enrolled during active disease. The CDR3 runs from the conserved cysteine through the conserved F or W. D genes are given only for firm matches. Clone size is stated in some rows and not others, as once, few, many or a class when expanded.

>TRBJ1-6|NA|TRBD1|TRBV7-3
TGTGCCAGCAGCCTGACAGGGATTAATTCACCCCTCCACTTT
CASSLTGINSPLHF
>TRBJ2-3|NA|TRBD1|TRBV27
TGTGCCAGCAGCCCCCGGGACAGGGGGTGGGCGCCAGATACGCAGTATTTT
CASSPRDRGWAPDTQYF
>TRBJ1-1|NA|NA|TRBV5-4
TGTGCCAGCAGCTTTCCCACGGGAACTGAAGCTTTCTTT
CASSFPTGTEAFF
>TRBJ1-5|NA|NA|TRBV19
TGTGCCAGTAGCACGTGGACAGCTACCTATAGCAATCAGCCCCAGCATTTT
CASSTWTATYSNQPQHF
>TRBJ1-1|NA|NA|TRBV2
TGTGCCAGCAGTGATAGCTGGTCCTTCGGAGTGGAAGCTTTCTTT
CASSDSWSFGVEAFF
>TRBJ1-3|NA|TRBD1|TRBV4-1
TGCGCCAGCAGCCTGGGACAGGGGGGAAACACCATATATTTT
CASSLGQGGNTIYF
>TRBJ2-7|NA|TRBD2|TRBV5-1
TGCGCCAGCAGCTTGGTCCTAGCGGGGGAGGGCGAGCAGTACTTC
CASSLVLAGEGEQYF
>TRBJ1-2|NA|NA|TRBV20-1
TGCAGTGCTAGTCGGAGAGCGACTGGCTACACCTTC
CSASRRATGYTF
>TRBJ2-5|NA|TRBD2|TRBV5-1
TGCGCCAGCAGCTTGGGGCCTAGCGGGAGTAAAGAGACCCAGTACTTC
CASSLGPSGSKETQYF
>TRBJ2-1|once|NA|TRBV7-2
TGTGCCAGCAGCTTAGTAGGGGCCAGAATGACCTACAATGAGCAGTTCTTC
CASSLVGARMTYNEQFF
>TRBJ1-2|NA|TRBD1|TRBV6-5
TGTGCCAGCAGTAGGGACAGGTCTTACGGCTACACCTTC
CASSRDRSYGYTF
>TRBJ1-2|NA|NA|TRBV24-1
TGTGCCACCAGTGGTACAGGGGGCTACACCTTC
CATSGTGGYTF
>TRBJ2-1|NA|TRBD2|TRBV15
TGTGCCACCAGCAGAGTAGCGGGAGTTCATGAGCAGTTCTTC
CATSRVAGVHEQFF
>TRBJ1-1|NA|NA|TRBV3-1/TRBV3-2
TGTGCCAGCAGCTTCCGCGGGGGCGGACAGTTTGAAGCTTTCTTT
CASSFRGGGQFEAFF
>TRBJ1-6|once|NA|TRBV7-8
TGTGCCAGCAGCTTAGTAGGCGGCAATTCACCCCTCCACTTT
CASSLVGGNSPLHF
>TRBJ2-3|NA|TRBD1|TRBV5-4
TGTGCCAGCAGCCAACGGACAGGGGCAACAGATACGCAGTATTTT
CASSQRTGATDTQYF
>TRBJ2-5|NA|TRBD2|TRBV5-1
TGCGCCAGCAGCTTGGACGGGAGGGCCGATGAGACCCAGTACTTC
CASSLDGRADETQYF
>TRBJ1-2|NA|NA|TRBV5-1
TGCGCCAGCAGCTTGGGCGGTACGAGGGAAATGTATGGCTACACCTTC
CASSLGGTREMYGYTF
>TRBJ2-3|NA|TRBD2|TRBV28
TGTGCCAGCAGTTTCCTAGCGGGGGCACCAGATACGCAGTATTTT
CASSFLAGAPDTQYF
>TRBJ1-2|NA|NA|TRBV5-1
TGCGCCAGCAGCTTGGGGGGGCAAGAAGGCGGCTACACCTTC
CASSLGGQEGGYTF
>TRBJ1-1|NA|NA|TRBV4-2
TGTGCCAGCAGCCAAGATCATCCAGGGCTGAACACTGAAGCTTTCTTT
CASSQDHPGLNTEAFF
>TRBJ2-5|NA|NA|TRBV5-4
TGTGCCAGCAGCTTGGGAGGGGGTAGAGAAGAGACCCAGTACTTC
CASSLGGGREETQYF
>TRBJ2-1|NA|TRBD2|TRBV10-1
TGCGCCAGCAGTGTGGGCCCTAGCGGCCGATACAATGAGCAGTTCTTC
CASSVGPSGRYNEQFF
>TRBJ2-5|NA|TRBD1|TRBV5-4
TGTGCCAGCAGCGAAGAAGGGACAGGGGTTGGAAAGACCCAGTACTTC
CASSEEGTGVGKTQYF
>TRBJ2-1|once|TRBD2|TRBV10-3
TGTGCCGTGGGAGGGGCTAGCGGGCCAAACAATGAGCAGTTCTTC
CAVGGASGPNNEQFF
>TRBJ2-1|NA|NA|TRBV6-6
TGTGCCAGCAGTAACGTGCCGGGGTATGGCAATGAGCAGTTCTTC
CASSNVPGYGNEQFF
>TRBJ1-3|NA|TRBD1|TRBV19
TGTGCCAGTAGTACCCGGACAGGGGCTACTGGAAACACCATATATTTT
CASSTRTGATGNTIYF
>TRBJ1-3|NA|NA|TRBV4-2
TGTGCCAGCAGCCAGGAAATAACAGGGACTGGAAACACCATATATTTT
CASSQEITGTGNTIYF
>TRBJ2-3|once|NA|TRBV6-2/TRBV6-3
TGTGCCAGCAGCTTTCCGGGGGAGGGCACAGATACGCAGTATTTT
CASSFPGEGTDTQYF
>TRBJ2-5|NA|NA|TRBV18
TGTGCCAGCTCACCGGGACAACAAGGAGAGACCCAGTACTTC
CASSPGQQGETQYF
>TRBJ2-7|once|TRBD1|TRBV3-1/TRBV3-2
TGTGCCAGCAGCCAAGGTGGGCCAGGGGGCTACGAGCAGTACTTC
CASSQGGPGGYEQYF
>TRBJ1-1|NA|NA|TRBV6-5
TGTGCCAGCAGTTTGGGGGGGCTGAACACTGAAGCTTTCTTT
CASSLGGLNTEAFF
>TRBJ2-3|NA|TRBD1|TRBV7-3
TGTGCCAGCAGCTTATTGTGGGACAGGTCTTCCACAGATACGCAGTATTTT
CASSLLWDRSSTDTQYF
>TRBJ1-2|NA|NA|TRBV12-3/TRBV12-4
TGTGCCAGCAGGGACACTAACTATGGCTACACCTTC
CASRDTNYGYTF
>TRBJ1-4|NA|NA|TRBV27
TGTGCCAGCGGCGGCCTTGCAACTAATGAAAAACTGTTTTTT
CASGGLATNEKLFF
>TRBJ1-2|NA|NA|TRBV7-2
TGTGCCAGCAGCTTAGACAGGGATGCTGGCTACACCTTC
CASSLDRDAGYTF
>TRBJ1-1|NA|NA|TRBV3-1/TRBV3-2
TGTGCCAGCAGCCAAGAGTTTGAGGGCACTGAAGCTTTCTTT
CASSQEFEGTEAFF
>TRBJ2-2|NA|TRBD1|TRBV3-1/TRBV3-2
TGTGCCAGCAGCCCACAGGGGGCGGGCACCGGGGAGCTGTTTTTT
CASSPQGAGTGELFF
>TRBJ2-1|NA|NA|TRBV28
TGTGCCAGCAGTTTCCGACGGGAGTTTCACAATGAGCAGTTCTTC
CASSFRREFHNEQFF
>TRBJ1-5|once|TRBD1|TRBV29-1
TGCAGCGTGACCCCCGGGACAGGGGATCAGCCCCAGCATTTT
CSVTPGTGDQPQHF
>TRBJ2-3|NA|TRBD2|TRBV25-1
TGTGCCAGCAGTCCCCCGGCAGCGGGAGCAGATACGCAGTATTTT
CASSPPAAGADTQYF
>TRBJ1-1|NA|NA|TRBV19
TGTGCCAGTAGTATCGGGGGGGCCACTGAAGCTTTCTTT
CASSIGGATEAFF
>TRBJ1-2|once|NA|TRBV14
TGTGCCAGCAGCCAAGCTCCAGGTCTTGACTATGGCTACACCTTC
CASSQAPGLDYGYTF
>TRBJ1-2|NA|NA|TRBV7-9
TGTGCCAGCAGCTTACAGGGAGGGGTTAACTATGGCTACACCTTC
CASSLQGGVNYGYTF
>TRBJ1-2|NA|TRBD1|TRBV24-1
TGTGCCACCAGTGACCGACAGGGGGCGAGGGGCTACACCTTC
CATSDRQGARGYTF